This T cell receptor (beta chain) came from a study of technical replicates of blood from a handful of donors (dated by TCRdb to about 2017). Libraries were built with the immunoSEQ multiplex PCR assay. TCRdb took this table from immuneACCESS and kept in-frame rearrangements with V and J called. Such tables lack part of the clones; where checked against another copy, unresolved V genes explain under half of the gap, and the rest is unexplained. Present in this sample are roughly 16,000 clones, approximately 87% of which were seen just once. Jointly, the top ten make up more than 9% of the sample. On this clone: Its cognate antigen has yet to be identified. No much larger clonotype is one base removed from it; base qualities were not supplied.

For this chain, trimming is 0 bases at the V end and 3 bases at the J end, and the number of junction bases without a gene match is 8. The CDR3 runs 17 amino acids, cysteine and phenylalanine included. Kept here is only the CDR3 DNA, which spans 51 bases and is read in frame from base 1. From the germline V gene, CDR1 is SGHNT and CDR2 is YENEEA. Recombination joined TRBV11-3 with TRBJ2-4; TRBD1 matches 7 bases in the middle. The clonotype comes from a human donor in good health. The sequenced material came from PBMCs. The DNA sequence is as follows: TGTGCCAGCAGCTTAGATCAAGGGGGCCGTGGCAAAAACATTCAGTACTTC. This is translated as CASSLDQGGRGKNIQYF.